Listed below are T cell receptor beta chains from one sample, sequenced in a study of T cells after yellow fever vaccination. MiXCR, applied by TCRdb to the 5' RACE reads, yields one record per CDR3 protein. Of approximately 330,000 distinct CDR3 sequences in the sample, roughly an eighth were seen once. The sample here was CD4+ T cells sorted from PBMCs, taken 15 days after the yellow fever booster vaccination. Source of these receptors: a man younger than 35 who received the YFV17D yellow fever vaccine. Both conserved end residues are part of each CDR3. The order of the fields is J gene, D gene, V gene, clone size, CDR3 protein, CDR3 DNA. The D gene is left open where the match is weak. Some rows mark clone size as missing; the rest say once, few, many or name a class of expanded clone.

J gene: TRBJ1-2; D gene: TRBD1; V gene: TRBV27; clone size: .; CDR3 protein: CASSWDRGTYGYTF; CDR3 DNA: TGTGCCAGCAGCTGGGACAGGGGAACCTATGGCTACACCTTC
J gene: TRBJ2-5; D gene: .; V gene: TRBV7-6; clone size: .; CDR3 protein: CASSLSAGWETKYF; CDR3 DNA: TGTGCCAGCAGCTTATCGGCTGGCTGGGAGACCAAGTACTTC
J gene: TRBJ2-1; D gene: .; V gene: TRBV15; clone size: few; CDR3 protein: CATSRDRGGINEQFF; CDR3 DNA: TGTGCCACCAGCAGAGACAGGGGAGGGATCAATGAGCAGTTCTTC
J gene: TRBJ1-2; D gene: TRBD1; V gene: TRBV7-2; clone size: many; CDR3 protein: CASSLALDRGRPF; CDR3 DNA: TGTGCCAGCAGCTTAGCGTTGGACAGGGGGCGTCCCTTC
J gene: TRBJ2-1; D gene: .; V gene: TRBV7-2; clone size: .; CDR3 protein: CASTERAPYNEQFF; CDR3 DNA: TGTGCCAGCACCGAGCGGGCGCCTTACAATGAGCAGTTCTTC
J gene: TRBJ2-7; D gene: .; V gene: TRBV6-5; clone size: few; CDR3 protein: CASSYSGTFYEQYF; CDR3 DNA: TGTGCCAGCAGTTACTCGGGAACCTTCTACGAGCAGTACTTC
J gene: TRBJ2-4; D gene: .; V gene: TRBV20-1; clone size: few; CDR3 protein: CSVRRDHLVGNIQYF; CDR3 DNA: TGCAGTGTCCGGCGGGACCACCTCGTTGGAAACATTCAGTACTTC
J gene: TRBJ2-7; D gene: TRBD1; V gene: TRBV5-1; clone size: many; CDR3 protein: CASSRTGSVGGQYF; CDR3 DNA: TGCGCCAGCAGCCGGACAGGCAGCGTCGGTGGGCAGTACTTC
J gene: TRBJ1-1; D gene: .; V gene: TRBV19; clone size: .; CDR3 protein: CASSIARGRLFILNTEAFF; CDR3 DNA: TGTGCCAGTAGTATAGCCCGGGGGCGGCTGTTTATCCTTAACACTGAAGCTTTCTTT
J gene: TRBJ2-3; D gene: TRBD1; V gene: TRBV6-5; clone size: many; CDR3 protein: CASSYQGGRTDTQYF; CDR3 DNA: TGTGCCAGCAGTTATCAAGGGGGCAGGACAGATACGCAGTATTTT
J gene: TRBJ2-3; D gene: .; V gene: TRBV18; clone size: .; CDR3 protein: CASSPNGGLTDTQYF; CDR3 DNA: TGTGCCAGCTCACCAAATGGGGGTCTTACAGATACGCAGTATTTT
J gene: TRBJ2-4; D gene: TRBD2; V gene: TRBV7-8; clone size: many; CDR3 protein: CASSFVLAGGAKNIQYF; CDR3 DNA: TGTGCCAGCAGCTTCGTACTAGCGGGGGGAGCCAAAAACATTCAGTACTTC
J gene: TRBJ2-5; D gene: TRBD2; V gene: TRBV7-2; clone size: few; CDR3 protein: CASSPPGGRETQYF; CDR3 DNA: TGTGCCAGCAGCCCCCCGGGGGGTAGAGAGACCCAGTACTTC
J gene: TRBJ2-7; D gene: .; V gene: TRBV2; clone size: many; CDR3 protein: CASSSGLGRGEQYF; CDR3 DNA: TGTGCCAGCAGTTCGGGACTGGGAAGGGGCGAGCAGTACTTC
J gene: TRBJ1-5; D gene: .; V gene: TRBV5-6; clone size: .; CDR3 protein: CASSLRGFNQPQHF; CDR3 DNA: TGTGCCAGCAGCTTACGGGGGTTTAATCAGCCCCAGCATTTT
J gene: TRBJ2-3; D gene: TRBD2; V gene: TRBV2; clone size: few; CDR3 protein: CASNSGGADTQYF; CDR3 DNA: TGTGCCAGCAATAGCGGGGGGGCAGATACGCAGTATTTT
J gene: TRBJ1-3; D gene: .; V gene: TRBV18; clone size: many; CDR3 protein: CASSPTGNTIYF; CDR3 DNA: TGTGCCAGCTCACCCACTGGAAACACCATATATTTT
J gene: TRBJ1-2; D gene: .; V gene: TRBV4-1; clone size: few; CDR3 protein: CASSQDAGRSGYTF; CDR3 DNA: TGCGCCAGCAGCCAAGATGCCGGACGGAGCGGCTACACCTTC
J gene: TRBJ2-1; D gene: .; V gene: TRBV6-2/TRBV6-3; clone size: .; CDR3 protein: CASSASGGQFF; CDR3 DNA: TGTGCCAGCAGCGCTTCCGGGGGGCAGTTCTTC
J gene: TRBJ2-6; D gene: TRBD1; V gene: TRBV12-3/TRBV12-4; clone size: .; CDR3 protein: CASSSAPTGTGANVLTF; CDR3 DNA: TGTGCCAGCAGTTCGGCCCCGACAGGGACTGGGGCCAACGTCCTGACTTTC
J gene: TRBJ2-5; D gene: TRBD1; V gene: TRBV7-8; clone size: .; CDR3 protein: CASSLPRRGTGHETQYF; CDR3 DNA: TGTGCCAGCAGCTTACCGCGCCGGGGGACAGGACACGAGACCCAGTACTTC
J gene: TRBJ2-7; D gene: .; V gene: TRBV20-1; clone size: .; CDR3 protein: CSASGQYSSYEQYF; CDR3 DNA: TGCAGTGCTAGTGGACAGTACAGCTCCTACGAGCAGTACTTC
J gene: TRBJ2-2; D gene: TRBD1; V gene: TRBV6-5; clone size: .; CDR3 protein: CASSYWTGISNTGELFF; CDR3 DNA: TGTGCCAGCAGTTACTGGACAGGGATATCGAACACCGGGGAGCTGTTTTTT
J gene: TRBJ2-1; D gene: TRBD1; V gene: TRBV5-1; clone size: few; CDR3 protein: CASSSGPGWTGVYNEQFF; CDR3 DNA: TGCGCCAGCAGCTCAGGACCGGGGTGGACAGGGGTTTACAATGAGCAGTTCTTC
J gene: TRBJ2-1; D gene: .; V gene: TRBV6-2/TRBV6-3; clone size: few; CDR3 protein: CASTENSGSSHNEQFF; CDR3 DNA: TGTGCCAGCACCGAAAATTCCGGGTCTTCCCACAATGAGCAGTTCTTC
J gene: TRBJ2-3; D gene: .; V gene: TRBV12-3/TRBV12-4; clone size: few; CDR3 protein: CASSTRSGTDSPDTQYF; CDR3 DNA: TGTGCCAGCAGCACCCGGTCGGGGACGGACTCCCCAGATACGCAGTATTTT
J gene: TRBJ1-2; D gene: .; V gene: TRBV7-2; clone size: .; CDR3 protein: CASSHPRDRDYGYTF; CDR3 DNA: TGTGCCAGCAGCCACCCCCGGGATAGGGATTATGGCTACACCTTC
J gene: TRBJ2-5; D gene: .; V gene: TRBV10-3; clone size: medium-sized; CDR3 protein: CAISESRTQETQYF; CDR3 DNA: TGTGCCATCAGTGAGTCGCGGACGCAAGAGACCCAGTACTTC
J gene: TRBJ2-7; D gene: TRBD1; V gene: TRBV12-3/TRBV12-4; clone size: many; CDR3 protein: CASSSGTAYEQYF; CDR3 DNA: TGTGCCAGCAGTTCCGGGACAGCTTACGAGCAGTACTTC
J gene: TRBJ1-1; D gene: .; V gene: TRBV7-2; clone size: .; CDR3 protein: CASSLRALGSDTEAFF; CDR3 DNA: TGTGCCAGCAGCTTAAGGGCTCTTGGTTCGGACACTGAAGCTTTCTTT
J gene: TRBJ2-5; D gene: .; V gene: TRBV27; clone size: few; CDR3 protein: CASSLLIERGQETQYF; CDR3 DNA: TGTGCCAGCAGTCTATTAATCGAACGAGGGCAAGAGACCCAGTACTTC
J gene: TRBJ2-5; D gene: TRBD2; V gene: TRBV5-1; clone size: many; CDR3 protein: CASSFTAGGQETQYF; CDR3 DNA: TGCGCCAGCAGCTTTACAGCGGGGGGCCAAGAGACCCAGTACTTC
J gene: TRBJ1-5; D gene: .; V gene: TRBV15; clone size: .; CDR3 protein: CATSRVGGSRQPQHF; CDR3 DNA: TGTGCCACCAGCAGAGTTGGAGGGAGTCGGCAGCCCCAGCATTTT
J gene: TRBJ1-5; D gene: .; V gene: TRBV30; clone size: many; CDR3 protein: CAWSEDSNQPQHF; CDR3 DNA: TGTGCCTGGAGTGAGGATAGCAATCAGCCCCAGCATTTT
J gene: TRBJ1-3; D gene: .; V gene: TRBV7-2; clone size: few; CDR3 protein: CASSLGFGTISGNTIYF; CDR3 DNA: TGTGCCAGCAGCTTAGGCTTCGGTACCATCTCTGGAAACACCATATATTTT
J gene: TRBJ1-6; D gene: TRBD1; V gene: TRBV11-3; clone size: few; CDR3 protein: CASSSPGGGSPLHF; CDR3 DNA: TGTGCCAGCAGCTCCCCAGGGGGTGGTTCACCCCTCCACTTT